Shown below are 25 T cell receptor beta chains from a single sample sequenced in a study of T cells in narcolepsy (dated by TCRdb to between 2017 and 2018). Library preparation employed the immunoSEQ multiplex PCR assay. Here the immuneACCESS table is served through TCRdb, limited to in-frame sequences with V and J called. Missing clones are a known gap in these copies; in checked studies unresolved V genes cover under half, and the rest lacks a known reason. This sample has about 15,000 clones in its table, and about 85% of those were observed once. The ten largest clonotypes hold 35% to 40% of the sample. The sample comprised memory (CD45RA-) CD4+ T cells from blood. Sample cell subset or site, as interpreted from the label and publication: memory T cells sorted ex vivo from peripheral blood. All receptors come from a human donor in good health.

The chain employs TRBV11-2 and TRBJ2-7; no reliable D call. V lost 1 base and J lost 0, with 10 bases in between. This CDR3 has 15 residues. Germline lookup yields CDR1 SGHAT and CDR2 FQNNGV. CDR3 DNA: TGTGCCAGCAGCTTAGGGGGATTTAGCTCCTACGAGCAGTACTTC. This gives the protein CASSLGGFSSYEQYF.

The J gene is TRBJ2-7, the V gene TRBV10-1; weak D call: TRBD2 (5 bases). CDR1 is WNHNN, CDR2 SYGVQD, per germline (reference sequence). V lost 8 bases and J 0 bases, leaving 32 bases between the germline ends. The CDR3 is 20 amino acids. The CDR3 DNA reads TGCGCCAGCCCCGAAATCGTACGGTTAGCGCAACTCCCGAGCTCCTACGAGCAGTACTTC. As protein: CASPEIVRLAQLPSSYEQYF.

A note on this clone: The junction and the germline gene differ at one end; a read error may be behind it. The V gene is TRBV4-3, the J gene TRBJ2-2; D may match TRBD1 or TRBD2 (5 bases each). Germline V gives CDR1 LGHNA, CDR2 YSLEER. The CDR3 covers 16 residues. The CDR3 nucleotides are TGCGCCAGCAGCCAAGATGGGACCCTGAACGCCGGGGAGCTGTTTTTT. Its protein product is CASSQDGTLNAGELFF.

The chain is built from TRBV6-6 and TRBJ1-5; a possible D gene is TRBD1 (5 bases). The CDR3 covers 11 residues. V was shortened by 10 bases and J by 8 bases, with 12 bases between the two germline ends. From germline, CDR1 is MNHNY and CDR2 SVGAGI (reference sequence). In DNA form, the CDR3 reads TGTGCCATGGGGGAGAGGGAGCCCCAGCATTTT. Translation gives CAMGEREPQHF.

This chain links TRBV7-8 with TRBJ2-1; no definite D call. From germline, CDR1 is SGHVS and CDR2 FQNEAQ. Trimming removed 1 base at V and 0 bases at J, with 13 bases between. The CDR3 length is 17 residues. DNA for the CDR3: TGTGCCAGCAGCTTAGGTATTGGACCGAGCTCCTACAATGAGCAGTTCTTC. Encoded protein: CASSLGIGPSSYNEQFF.

CDR3: CASSQGQASSGYGYTF. In DNA, the CDR3 is TGTGCCAGCAGCCAGGGACAGGCCTCGTCGGGCTATGGCTACACCTTC. The chain recombines TRBV5-5 with TRBJ1-2; 8 nucleotides line up with TRBD1. This CDR3 has 16 amino acids. The V gene's germline CDR1 is SGHKS and CDR2 YYEKEE (reference sequence). V lost 4 bases, J lost 4 bases, and 12 bases stayed unmatched.

This chain joins TRBV5-4 and TRBJ2-1, with D perhaps matching TRBD1 or TRBD2 (5 bases each). Germline V gene lookup returns CDR1 SGHNT and CDR2 YYREEE (reference sequence). The germline V and J ends were trimmed by 4 bases and 4 bases, with 18 bases remaining between them. The CDR3 is 16 residues long. This chain's CDR3 is CASSPEYMGPYNEQFF. The CDR3 DNA reads TGTGCCAGCAGCCCAGAGTACATGGGACCGTACAATGAGCAGTTCTTC.

Of note for this clone: This CDR3 is also generated by other DNA sequences in the sample. V and J are TRBV2 and TRBJ2-2; 11 bases are shared with TRBD2. The CDR3 loop spans 16 amino acids. Germline CDR1 reads SNHLY; CDR2 reads FYNNEI. V dropped 7 bases and J dropped 4; count of bases not matched to a gene: 8. The chain's CDR3 is CASTPRLAGLTGELFF. For the CDR3, the DNA is TGTGCCAGCACTCCTCGACTAGCGGGGCTCACCGGGGAGCTGTTTTTT.

This clone was seen just once. The chain carries TRBV30 and TRBJ1-1, with D hard to call. V shed 1 base and J shed 0 bases, with 9 bases lying between them. Germline assignment: CDR1 GTSNPN and CDR2 SVGIG (reference sequence). The CDR3 loop spans 14 amino acids. CDR3 protein: CAWSGREMNTEAFF. CDR3 coding DNA: TGTGCCTGGAGTGGCAGAGAAATGAACACTGAAGCTTTCTTT. Filled out from reference TRBV30 and TRBJ1-1, the complete variable domain reads SQTIHQWPATLVQPVGSPLSLECTVEGTSNPNLYWYRQAAGRGLQLLFYSVGIGQISSEVPQNLSASRPQDRQFILSSKKLLLSDSGFYLCAWSGREMNTEAFFGQGTRLTVV.

The V and J genes are TRBV11-3 and TRBJ2-7; TRBD2 is a possible D gene (6 bases). V shed 5 bases and J shed 5 bases, with 19 bases lying between them. Germline V gene data show CDR1 as SGHNT and CDR2 as YENEEA. The CDR3 contains 15 residues. CDR3: CASSRLGGGFDEQYF. The CDR3 bases are TGTGCCAGCAGCCGATTGGGAGGAGGGTTCGACGAGCAGTACTTC.

V is TRBV19 and J is TRBJ1-2; D is possibly TRBD1 (6 bases). Germline V gene lookup returns CDR1 LNHDA and CDR2 SQIVND (reference sequence). The CDR3 contains 15 residues. V gave up 9 bases and J gave up 4 bases, with 21 bases separating them. The CDR3 DNA reads as TGTGCCAGCTCACCTTCAGGGGTCGATGCCTATGGCTACACCTTC. This sequence encodes CASSPSGVDAYGYTF.

V gene TRBV6-1 combines with J gene TRBJ1-6; 9 nucleotides align to TRBD1. This CDR3 is built from 15 residues. Germline V gene lookup returns CDR1 MNHNS and CDR2 SASEGT. Trimming removed 6 bases from V and 10 bases from J; junction bases left unmatched: 10. The CDR3 nucleotides read TGTGCCAGCAGGGAACCGGGACAGGGAGCCTCACCCCTCCACTTT. This gives the protein CASREPGQGASPLHF.

CDR3: CASSPDTDQYGYTF. CDR3 DNA: TGCGCCAGCAGCCCGGACACCGACCAATATGGCTACACCTTC. The genes are TRBV5-1 and TRBJ1-2, with TRBD1 as a possible D gene (5 bases). Trimming shortened V by 4 bases and J by 5 bases, and 15 bases separated the two germline ends. The CDR3 runs 14 residues. Germline V CDR1 and CDR2: SGHRS, YFSETQ. Full variable domain (outside the CDR3, taken from reference TRBV5-1 and TRBJ1-2): KAGVTQTPRYLIKTRGQQVTLSCSPISGHRSVSWYQQTPGQGLQFLFEYFSETQRNKGNFPGRFSGRQFSNSRSEMNVSTLELGDSALYLCASSPDTDQYGYTFGSGTRLTVV.

The gene calls are TRBV6-1 and TRBJ1-5; TRBD1 matches at 7 bases. There are 15 residues in the CDR3. V shed 6 bases and J 2 bases; nucleotides not matched to a gene: 7. CDR1 and CDR2 from the germline V gene are MNHNS and SASEGT. In DNA form, the CDR3 reads TGTGCCAGCAGGATAACAGGGGACGGCAATCAGCCCCAGCATTTT. Its translation is CASRITGDGNQPQHF.

The CDR3 loop reads CASGFLSYEQYF. The CDR3 DNA reads TGTGCTAGTGGGTTTTTATCCTACGAGCAGTACTTC. The chain carries TRBV12-5 and TRBJ2-5; the D is unclear. Matching the DNA end better, TRBJ2-7 makes the J call doubtful. The CDR3 consists of 12 residues. CDR1 LGHNT and CDR2 FRNRAP come from the germline V gene.

The chain carries TRBV30 and TRBJ1-2; D uncertain. The germline CDR1 and CDR2 sequences are GTSNPN and SVGIG (reference sequence). The CDR3 is 12 residues long. V was shortened by 4 bases and J by 8 bases, with 14 bases between the two germline ends. CDR3 residues: CAWNSRAGGYTF. The CDR3, as DNA: TGTGCCTGGAATTCCCGGGCGGGAGGCTACACCTTC.

The chain employs TRBV9 and TRBJ2-3; D gene unclear. Trimming shortened V by 0 bases and J by 0 bases, and 8 bases separated the two germline ends. The V gene's germline CDR1 is SGDLS and CDR2 YYNGEE. The CDR3 is made up of 15 amino acids. This chain's CDR3 is CASSVGASSTDTQYF. CDR3 nucleotide sequence: TGTGCCAGCAGCGTAGGTGCCTCTAGCACAGATACGCAGTATTTT. Combining the CDR3 with reference TRBV9 and TRBJ2-3 gives the whole variable domain DSGVTQTPKHLITATGQRVTLRCSPRSGDLSVYWYQQSLDQGLQFLIQYYNGEERAKGNILERFSAQQFPDLHSELNLSSLELGDSALYFCASSVGASSTDTQYFGPGTRLTVL.

This chain connects TRBV19 to TRBJ2-3; D unclear. The V end lost 6 bases, the J end lost 2 bases, and 3 bases lay between the germline ends. CDR3 length: 11 residues. The germline gives CDR1 LNHDA, CDR2 SQIVND (reference sequence). The CDR3 region has the DNA TGTGCCAGTAGGGTCACAGATACGCAGTATTTT. Residues: CASRVTDTQYF.

The chain combines TRBV6-6 with TRBJ1-1; TRBD1 agrees at 7 bases. This CDR3 region has 15 residues. CDR1 is MNHNY, CDR2 SVGAGI, per germline (reference sequence). V lost 5 bases, J lost 1 base, and 7 bases stayed unmatched. The CDR3 DNA is TGTGCCAGCAGTACTAACAGGGGAAGGAACACTGAAGCTTTCTTT. It codes for CASSTNRGRNTEAFF.

The chain has TRBV6-5 and TRBJ1-2; TRBD1 matches at 7 bases. This CDR3 contains 11 residues. The V gene's germline CDR1 is MNHEY and CDR2 SVGAGI. J lost 8 bases, V lost 10 bases, and 7 bases had no gene match. This chain's CDR3 is CATTGVGGYTF. The CDR3 bases are TGTGCCACAACAGGGGTAGGCGGCTACACCTTC.

This clone was recorded only once. The J gene is TRBJ1-6, the V gene TRBV4-3; tentatively, D is TRBD1 (6 bases). This CDR3 contains 15 residues. CDR1 and CDR2 (germline): LGHNA, YSLEER. V was clipped by 2 bases and J by 9 bases, with 14 bases between them. The CDR3 DNA follows: TGCGCCAGCAGCCAACTTGGGGGCTTGGGTTCACCCCTCCACTTT. Translated, it gives CASSQLGGLGSPLHF.

The chain recombines TRBV30 with TRBJ2-3, with D possibly being TRBD2 (6 bases). This CDR3 is built from 15 residues. The germline CDR1 and CDR2 sequences are GTSNPN and SVGIG (reference sequence). V was shortened by 0 bases and J by 2 bases, with 12 bases between the two germline ends. In DNA, the CDR3 is TGTGCCTGGAGTGTACGAGCGGGTACCACAGATACGCAGTATTTT. The encoded protein is CAWSVRAGTTDTQYF.

This chain links TRBV10-2 with TRBJ2-7; D perhaps matches TRBD1 (5 bases). CDR3 length: 13 amino acids. Germline V gene data show CDR1 as WSHSY and CDR2 as SAAADI. Between the trimmed V and J ends, which lost 7 bases and 1 base, there was a span of 11 bases. The CDR3 loop reads CASTSDRSYEQYF. The DNA for the CDR3 is TGCGCCAGCACCAGTGACAGATCCTACGAGCAGTACTTC.

This clone is a singleton in its sample. This chain uses TRBV5-6 with TRBJ2-3; D tentatively reads TRBD1 or TRBD2 (5 bases each). The CDR3 extends over 15 amino acids. V gave up 4 bases and J gave up 0 bases, with 12 bases separating them. Germline V gives CDR1 SGHDT, CDR2 YYEEEE. This CDR3 is CASSGGTTSTDTQYF. In DNA, the CDR3 is TGTGCCAGCAGCGGTGGGACGACTAGCACAGATACGCAGTATTTT. Together with reference TRBV5-6 and TRBJ2-3, the CDR3 gives the full variable domain: DAGVTQSPTHLIKTRGQQVTLRCSPKSGHDTVSWYQQALGQGPQFIFQYYEEEERQRGNFPDRFSGHQFPNYSSELNVNALLLGDSALYLCASSGGTTSTDTQYFGPGTRLTVL.

The chain links TRBV5-4 to TRBJ2-5, with TRBD2 matching over 12 bases. This CDR3 comprises 16 residues. Germline loops: CDR1 SGHNT, CDR2 YYREEE (reference sequence). J gave up 4 bases and V 1 base, and 5 bases lay outside the gene matches. The CDR3 region has the DNA TGTGCCAGCAGCTTGCTAGCGGGAGGGCCCCGAGAGACCCAGTACTTC. Its protein is CASSLLAGGPRETQYF.